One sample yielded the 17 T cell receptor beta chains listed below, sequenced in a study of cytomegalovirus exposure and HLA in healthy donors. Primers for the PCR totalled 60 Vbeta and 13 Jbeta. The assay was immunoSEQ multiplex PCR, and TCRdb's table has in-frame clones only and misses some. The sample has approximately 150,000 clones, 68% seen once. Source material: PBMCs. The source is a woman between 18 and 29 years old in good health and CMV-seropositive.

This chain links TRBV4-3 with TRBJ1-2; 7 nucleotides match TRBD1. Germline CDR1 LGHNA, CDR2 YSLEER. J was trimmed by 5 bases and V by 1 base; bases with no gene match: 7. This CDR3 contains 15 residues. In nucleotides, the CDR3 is TGCGCCAGCAGCCAAGCCGTACAGGGGCGTTATGGCTACACCTTC. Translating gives CASSQAVQGRYGYTF.

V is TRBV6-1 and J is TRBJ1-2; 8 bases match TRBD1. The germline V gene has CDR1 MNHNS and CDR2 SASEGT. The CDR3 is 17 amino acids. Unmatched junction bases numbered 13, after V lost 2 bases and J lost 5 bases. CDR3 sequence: CASSEPARRRTGYGYTF. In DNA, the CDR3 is TGTGCCAGCAGTGAACCCGCCCGACGGCGGACAGGGTATGGCTACACCTTC.

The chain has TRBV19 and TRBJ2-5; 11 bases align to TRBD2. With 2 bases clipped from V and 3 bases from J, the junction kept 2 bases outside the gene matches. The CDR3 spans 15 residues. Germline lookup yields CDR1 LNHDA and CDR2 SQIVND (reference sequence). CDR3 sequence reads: CASSISGLAEETQYF. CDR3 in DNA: TGTGCCAGTAGTATATCGGGACTAGCGGAAGAGACCCAGTACTTC.

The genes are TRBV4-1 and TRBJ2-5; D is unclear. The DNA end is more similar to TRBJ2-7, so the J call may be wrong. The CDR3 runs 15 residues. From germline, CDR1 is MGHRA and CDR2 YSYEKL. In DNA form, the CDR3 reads TGCGCCAGCAGCCAAGAGACCCGAATGTTGGGCGAGCAGTACTTC. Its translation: CASSQETRMLGEQYF.

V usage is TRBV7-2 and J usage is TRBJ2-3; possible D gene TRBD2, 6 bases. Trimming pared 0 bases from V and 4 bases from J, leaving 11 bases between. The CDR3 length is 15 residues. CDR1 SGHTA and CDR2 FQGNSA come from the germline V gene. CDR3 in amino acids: CASSLAGGWADTQYF. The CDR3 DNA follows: TGTGCCAGCAGCTTAGCGGGGGGATGGGCAGATACGCAGTATTTT. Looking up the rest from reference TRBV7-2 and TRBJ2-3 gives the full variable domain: GAGVSQSPSNKVTEKGKDVELRCDPISGHTALYWYRQSLGQGLEFLIYFQGNSAPDKSGLPSDRFSAERTGGSVSTLTIQRTQQEDSAVYLCASSLAGGWADTQYFGPGTRLTVL.

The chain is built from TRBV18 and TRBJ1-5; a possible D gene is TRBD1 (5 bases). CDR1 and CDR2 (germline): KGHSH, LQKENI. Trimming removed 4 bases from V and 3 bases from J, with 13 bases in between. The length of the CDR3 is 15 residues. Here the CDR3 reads CASSLGGYDNQPQHF. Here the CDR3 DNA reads TGTGCCAGCTCACTTGGGGGGTACGACAATCAGCCCCAGCATTTT. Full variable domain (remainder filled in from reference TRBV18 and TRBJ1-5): NAGVMQNPRHLVRRRGQEARLRCSPMKGHSHVYWYRQLPEEGLKFMVYLQKENIIDESGMPKERFSAEFPKEGPSILRIQQVVRGDSAAYFCASSLGGYDNQPQHFGDGTRLSIL.

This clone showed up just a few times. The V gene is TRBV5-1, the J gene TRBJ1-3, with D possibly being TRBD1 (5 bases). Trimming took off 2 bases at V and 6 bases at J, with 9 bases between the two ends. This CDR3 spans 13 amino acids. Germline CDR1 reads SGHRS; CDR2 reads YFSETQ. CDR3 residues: CASSFEGENTIYF. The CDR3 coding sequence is TGCGCCAGCAGCTTTGAAGGGGAAAACACCATATATTTT.

The CDR3 reads CASKLAAYNEQFF. CDR3 nucleotide sequence: TGTGCCAGCAAACTAGCGGCCTACAATGAGCAGTTCTTC. The J gene is TRBJ2-1, the V gene TRBV2; 8 bases line up with TRBD2. The CDR3 is 13 residues long. V gave up 7 bases and J gave up 2 bases; unmatched junction bases: 1. Germline loops: CDR1 SNHLY, CDR2 FYNNEI.

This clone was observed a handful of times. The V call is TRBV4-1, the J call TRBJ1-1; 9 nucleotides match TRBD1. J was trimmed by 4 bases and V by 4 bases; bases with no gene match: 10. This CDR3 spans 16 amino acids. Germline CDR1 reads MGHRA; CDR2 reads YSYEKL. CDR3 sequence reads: CASSRGWDRESTEAFF. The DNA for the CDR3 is TGCGCCAGCAGCCGGGGATGGGACAGGGAGAGCACTGAAGCTTTCTTT.

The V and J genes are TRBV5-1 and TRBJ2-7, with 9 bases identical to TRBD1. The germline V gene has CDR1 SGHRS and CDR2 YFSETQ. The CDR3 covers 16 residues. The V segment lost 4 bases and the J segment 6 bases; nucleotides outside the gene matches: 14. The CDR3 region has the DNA TGCGCCAGCAGCCTTACTCCGGGACAGGGATTCTTCGAGCAGTACTTC. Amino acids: CASSLTPGQGFFEQYF.

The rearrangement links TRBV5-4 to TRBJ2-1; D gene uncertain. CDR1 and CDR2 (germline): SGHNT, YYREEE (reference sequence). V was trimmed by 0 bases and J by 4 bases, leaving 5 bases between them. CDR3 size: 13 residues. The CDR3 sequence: CASSLEEYNEQFF. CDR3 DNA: TGTGCCAGCAGCTTGGAGGAGTACAATGAGCAGTTCTTC. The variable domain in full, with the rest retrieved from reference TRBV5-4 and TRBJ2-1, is ETGVTQSPTHLIKTRGQQVTLRCSSQSGHNTVSWYQQALGQGPQFIFQYYREEENGRGNFPPRFSGLQFPNYSSELNVNALELDDSALYLCASSLEEYNEQFFGPGTRLTVL.

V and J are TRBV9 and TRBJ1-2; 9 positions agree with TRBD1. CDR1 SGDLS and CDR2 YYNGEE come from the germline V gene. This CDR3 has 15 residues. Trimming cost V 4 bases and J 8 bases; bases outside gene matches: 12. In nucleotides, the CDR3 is TGTGCCAGCAGCCCCGTAGCTACAGGGGGCTGGGGCTACACCTTC. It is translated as CASSPVATGGWGYTF.

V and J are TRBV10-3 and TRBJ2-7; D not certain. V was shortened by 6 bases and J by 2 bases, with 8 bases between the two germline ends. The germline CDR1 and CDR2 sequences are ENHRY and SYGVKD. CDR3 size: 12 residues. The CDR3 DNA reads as TGTGCCATCAGGGCAGAACCCTACGAGCAGTACTTC. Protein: CAIRAEPYEQYF.

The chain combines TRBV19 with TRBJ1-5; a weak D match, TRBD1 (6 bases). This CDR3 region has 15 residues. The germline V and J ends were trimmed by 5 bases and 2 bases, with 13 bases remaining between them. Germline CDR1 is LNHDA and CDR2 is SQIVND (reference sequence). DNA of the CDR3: TGTGCCAGTAGTGGACAGCCGAGGGGCAATCAGCCCCAGCATTTT. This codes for CASSGQPRGNQPQHF.

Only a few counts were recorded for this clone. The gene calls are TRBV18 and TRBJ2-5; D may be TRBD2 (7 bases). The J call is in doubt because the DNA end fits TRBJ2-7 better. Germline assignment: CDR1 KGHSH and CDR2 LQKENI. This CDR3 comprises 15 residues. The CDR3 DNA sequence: TGTGCCAGCTCCCCAGAAGCGGGACAAACCTACGAGCAGTACTTC. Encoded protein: CASSPEAGQTYEQYF.

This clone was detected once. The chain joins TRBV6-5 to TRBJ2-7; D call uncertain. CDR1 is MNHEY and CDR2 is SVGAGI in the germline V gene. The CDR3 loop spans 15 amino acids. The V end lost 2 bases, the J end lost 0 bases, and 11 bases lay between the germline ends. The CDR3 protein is CASSYVPGSSYEQYF. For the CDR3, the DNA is TGTGCCAGCAGTTACGTGCCAGGAAGCTCCTACGAGCAGTACTTC.

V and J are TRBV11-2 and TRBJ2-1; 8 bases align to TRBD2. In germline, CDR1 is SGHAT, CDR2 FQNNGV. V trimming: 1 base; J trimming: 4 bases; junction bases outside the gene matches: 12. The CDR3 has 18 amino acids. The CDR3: CASSLVASSSGFYNEQFF. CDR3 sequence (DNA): TGTGCCAGCAGCTTAGTGGCTTCTTCTAGCGGGTTTTACAATGAGCAGTTCTTC.